The 17 T cell receptor beta chains reported below all come from one sample, sequenced in a study of cytomegalovirus exposure and HLA in healthy donors. This PCR relied on a set of 60 Vbeta primers and 13 Jbeta primers. Using immunoSEQ multiplex PCR, the repertoire was profiled, and TCRdb retains in-frame clones only, with some absent. Of about 160,000 clones in the sample, 65% to 85% were seen once. Sequenced: PBMCs. The receptors stem from a woman in her fifties or sixties in good health and CMV-seropositive.

This sequence joins TRBV18 and TRBJ1-5, with D possibly being TRBD1 (6 bases). This CDR3 has 13 residues. Germline V gives CDR1 KGHSH, CDR2 LQKENI. Trimming shortened V by 4 bases and J by 6 bases, and 10 bases separated the two germline ends. CDR3 sequence: CASSRQDGQPQHF. In DNA form, the CDR3 reads TGTGCCAGCTCACGACAGGATGGTCAGCCCCAGCATTTT.

This chain links TRBV4-1 with TRBJ2-1; no clear D gene. The germline V gene encodes CDR1 MGHRA and CDR2 YSYEKL. The CDR3 has 14 residues. Trimming cost V 4 bases and J 8 bases, with 15 bases left between them. The CDR3 here is CASSRLEMVHEQFF. The CDR3 region has the DNA TGCGCCAGCAGCCGGCTGGAGATGGTTCATGAGCAGTTCTTC.

The chain carries TRBV10-3 and TRBJ2-1, with 9 positions matching TRBD2. This CDR3 comprises 15 residues. The trim removed 8 bases at V and 5 bases at J, leaving 10 bases unmatched. The germline CDR1 and CDR2 sequences are ENHRY and SYGVKD. The DNA for the CDR3 is TGTGCCATCGCCTCGGGAGCGGGGGGCAACAATGAGCAGTTCTTC. Its protein is CAIASGAGGNNEQFF.

This clone has only a few counts. This chain uses TRBV11-2 with TRBJ2-1; TRBD1 aligns across 11 bases. Germline assignment: CDR1 SGHAT and CDR2 FQNNGV. J gave up 10 bases and V 3 bases, and 2 bases lay outside the gene matches. This CDR3 region has 13 residues. The CDR3 sequence: CASSLRDRGEQFF. The CDR3 DNA is TGTGCCAGCAGCTTGAGGGACAGGGGGGAGCAGTTCTTC.

The chain carries TRBV2 and TRBJ1-1; the match to TRBD1 covers 8 bases. The germline V gene has CDR1 SNHLY and CDR2 FYNNEI. The CDR3 is 15 residues long. V shed 7 bases, J shed 11 bases, and the junction held 18 bases outside the gene matches. This CDR3 is CASTTIRGQGNRAFF. DNA for the CDR3: TGTGCCAGCACCACGATCAGAGGACAGGGAAATCGGGCTTTCTTT.

The table lists this clone with a count of one. The chain is built from TRBV6-5 and TRBJ1-2; weak D call: TRBD1 (5 bases). The CDR3 totals 12 residues. Between the trimmed V and J ends, which lost 4 bases and 8 bases, there was a span of 11 bases. Germline V lookup: CDR1 MNHEY, CDR2 SVGAGI. The CDR3 loop reads CASSWGGEGYTF. The DNA for the CDR3 is TGTGCCAGCAGTTGGGGGGGAGAAGGCTACACCTTC.

V is TRBV19 and J is TRBJ2-1; no reliable D call. Germline lookup yields CDR1 LNHDA and CDR2 SQIVND (reference sequence). The length of the CDR3 is 13 residues. V lost 5 bases, J lost 0 bases, and 5 bases lay in between. CDR3: CASSLSSYNEQFF. Written as DNA, the CDR3 is TGTGCCAGTAGTCTTAGCTCCTACAATGAGCAGTTCTTC.

This clone was counted a single time. V is TRBV4-1 and J is TRBJ1-5; 8 positions agree with TRBD1. This CDR3 has 17 amino acids. Germline CDR1 is MGHRA and CDR2 is YSYEKL. V was clipped by 1 base and J by 5 bases; unmatched bases: 10. The CDR3 region is CASSQASGNRGDQPQHF. CDR3 coding DNA: TGCGCCAGCAGCCAAGCCTCAGGGAACAGGGGGGATCAGCCCCAGCATTTT.

CDR3 sequence reads: CASSWGQRHTGELFF. The CDR3 DNA sequence: TGTGCCAGCAGCTGGGGACAGCGACACACCGGGGAGCTGTTTTTT. The chain recombines TRBV7-9 with TRBJ2-2; the match to TRBD1 covers 7 bases. Germline V gene lookup returns CDR1 SEHNR and CDR2 FQNEAQ (reference sequence). The CDR3 totals 15 residues. Losses at the gene ends were 4 bases for V and 3 bases for J; bases not matched to a gene: 5. Full variable domain (outside the CDR3, taken from reference TRBV7-9 and TRBJ2-2): DTGVSQNPRHKITKRGQNVTFRCDPISEHNRLYWYRQTLGQGPEFLTYFQNEAQLEKSRLLSDRFSAERPKGSFSTLEIQRTEQGDSAMYLCASSWGQRHTGELFFGEGSRLTVL.

V usage is TRBV19 and J usage is TRBJ1-2; possible D gene TRBD1, 6 bases. This CDR3 spans 14 amino acids. Germline loops: CDR1 LNHDA, CDR2 SQIVND (reference sequence). Between the trimmed V and J ends, which lost 2 bases and 8 bases, there was a span of 15 bases. DNA of the CDR3: TGTGCCAGTAGTATAAGCGACAGGACAGCGGGCTACACCTTC. The encoded protein is CASSISDRTAGYTF.

The DNA of the CDR3 is TGCGCCAGCAGCTCCGGACAGGGCCAGCAGCCCCAGCATTTT. Amino acids: CASSSGQGQQPQHF. This chain uses TRBV5-1 with TRBJ1-5, with 8 bases matching TRBD1. The J segment lost 7 bases and the V segment lost 3 bases, leaving 6 bases of the junction unmatched. The CDR3 covers 14 residues. Germline CDR1 reads SGHRS; CDR2 reads YFSETQ.

This clone was seen repeatedly, ten times or more. The chain has TRBV2 and TRBJ1-2; possible D gene TRBD1, 5 bases. Trimming shortened V by 7 bases and J by 5 bases, and 11 bases separated the two germline ends. CDR3 length equals 12 residues. CDR1 is SNHLY and CDR2 is FYNNEI in the germline V gene. The CDR3 coding sequence is TGTGCCAGCAAGGAACAGGCTTATGGCTACACCTTC. Its translation: CASKEQAYGYTF.

The table lists this clone with a few counts. V usage is TRBV29-1 and J usage is TRBJ1-1; 7 nucleotides line up with TRBD1. V shed 7 bases and J 2 bases; nucleotides not matched to a gene: 10. Per the germline V gene, CDR1 is SQVTM and CDR2 is ANQGSEA. CDR3 size: 14 residues. The CDR3 loop is CSASRGTANTEAFF. CDR3 coding DNA: TGCAGCGCCAGCCGTGGGACAGCCAACACTGAAGCTTTCTTT.

The chain combines TRBV12-1 with TRBJ1-5; the table's D call of TRBD1 was not tested on the DNA. TRBV12-1 is given as a pseudogene. This CDR3 contains 18 residues. CDR3 coding DNA: TGTGCCAGCAGCCGCACGAAAACCTTGGACAGGGCATGTCAGCCCCAGCATTTT. This gives the protein CASSRTKTLDRACQPQHF.

The chain combines TRBV7-9 with TRBJ1-4; TRBD1 matches 8 bases. With 1 base clipped from V and 7 bases from J, the junction kept 5 bases outside the gene matches. Germline lookup yields CDR1 SEHNR and CDR2 FQNEAQ (reference sequence). The CDR3 spans 15 residues. Here the CDR3 reads CASSLVTQGAEKLFF. CDR3 DNA: TGTGCCAGCAGCTTAGTGACGCAGGGGGCTGAAAAACTGTTTTTT.

The chain links TRBV7-3 to TRBJ2-1; D is uncertain. The CDR3 extends over 14 amino acids. Germline CDR1 reads SGHTA; CDR2 reads FQGTGA. Trimming took off 2 bases at V and 6 bases at J, with 11 bases between the two ends. Written as DNA, the CDR3 is TGTGCCAGCAGCTTACATCCAGGCCCCAATGAGCAGTTCTTC. This translates into CASSLHPGPNEQFF.

V is TRBV7-9 and J is TRBJ2-3; 7 bases are shared with TRBD1. From germline, CDR1 is SEHNR and CDR2 FQNEAQ (reference sequence). Germline trimming cut 5 bases from V and 3 bases from J; bases unmatched to any gene: 5. CDR3 length: 14 residues. In DNA form, the CDR3 reads TGTGCCAGCAGCCTGACAGGGTTTACAGATACGCAGTATTTT. Translating gives CASSLTGFTDTQYF.